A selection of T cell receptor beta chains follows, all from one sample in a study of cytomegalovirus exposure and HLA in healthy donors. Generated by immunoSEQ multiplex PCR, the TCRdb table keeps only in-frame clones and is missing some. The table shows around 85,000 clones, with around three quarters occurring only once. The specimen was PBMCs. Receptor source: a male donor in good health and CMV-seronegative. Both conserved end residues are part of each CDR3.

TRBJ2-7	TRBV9	CASSVAEGLAGWEQYF
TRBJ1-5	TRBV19	CASKDRLPNQPQHF
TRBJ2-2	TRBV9	CASSEWWAESTGELFF
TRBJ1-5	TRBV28	CASTSARGQPQHF
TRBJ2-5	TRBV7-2	CASSPGGQTQYF
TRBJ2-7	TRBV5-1	CASSLARGSNEQYF
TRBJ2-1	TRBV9	CASSPKVLAGYNEQFF
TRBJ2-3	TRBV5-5	CASSPAGGRSTDTQYF
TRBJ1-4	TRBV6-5	CASSYSRGAGRLFF
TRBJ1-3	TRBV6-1	CASSESRTGRPSPGNTIYF
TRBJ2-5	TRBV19	CASSIRGEGRRETQYF
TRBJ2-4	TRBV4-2	CASSQANREAGKNIQYF
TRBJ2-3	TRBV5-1	CASSLGQGGSTDTQYF
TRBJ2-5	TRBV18	CASSPPDRGLKSGETQYF
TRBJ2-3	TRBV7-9	CASSTGQGVTDTQYF
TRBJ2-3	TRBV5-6	CASSHEGLAGAYTQYF
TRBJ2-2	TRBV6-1	CASSEVRGRRTGELFF
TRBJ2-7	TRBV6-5	CASRPGTGWAEQYF
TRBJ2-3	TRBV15	CATSRGGQALTDTQYF
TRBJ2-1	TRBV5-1	CASSLGGGSPGNEQFF
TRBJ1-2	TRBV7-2	CASRLGGVGGYTF
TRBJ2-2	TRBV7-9	CSSSSITGGELFF
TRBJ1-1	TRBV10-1	CASSESRENTEAFF
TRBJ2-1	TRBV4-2	CASGNRGPGDEQFF
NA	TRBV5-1	CASSFGRTLDRDEQYF
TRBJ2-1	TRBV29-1	CSVSTSGGDEQFF
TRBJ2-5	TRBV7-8	CASSLLAGGWETQYF
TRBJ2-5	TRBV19	CASSIGGGRETQYF
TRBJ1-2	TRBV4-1	CASGAPTGTGGGYSF
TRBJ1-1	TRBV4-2	CASSPPGDRDKAFF
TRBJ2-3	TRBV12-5	CASGFPASGADTQYF
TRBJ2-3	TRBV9	CASSAGPGIAGSTDTQYF
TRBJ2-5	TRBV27	CASKVLAGGEETQYF
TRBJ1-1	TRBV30	CAIGANTEAFF
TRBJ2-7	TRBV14	CASSQGFEFYEQYF
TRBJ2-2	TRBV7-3	CASSLMRATGELFF
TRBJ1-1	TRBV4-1	CASSQFGGKAFF
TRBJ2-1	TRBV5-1	CASSSPPGLAGGSPYNEQFF
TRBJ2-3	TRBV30	CAWSASGTDTQYF
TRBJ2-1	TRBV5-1	CASSRQNNEQFF